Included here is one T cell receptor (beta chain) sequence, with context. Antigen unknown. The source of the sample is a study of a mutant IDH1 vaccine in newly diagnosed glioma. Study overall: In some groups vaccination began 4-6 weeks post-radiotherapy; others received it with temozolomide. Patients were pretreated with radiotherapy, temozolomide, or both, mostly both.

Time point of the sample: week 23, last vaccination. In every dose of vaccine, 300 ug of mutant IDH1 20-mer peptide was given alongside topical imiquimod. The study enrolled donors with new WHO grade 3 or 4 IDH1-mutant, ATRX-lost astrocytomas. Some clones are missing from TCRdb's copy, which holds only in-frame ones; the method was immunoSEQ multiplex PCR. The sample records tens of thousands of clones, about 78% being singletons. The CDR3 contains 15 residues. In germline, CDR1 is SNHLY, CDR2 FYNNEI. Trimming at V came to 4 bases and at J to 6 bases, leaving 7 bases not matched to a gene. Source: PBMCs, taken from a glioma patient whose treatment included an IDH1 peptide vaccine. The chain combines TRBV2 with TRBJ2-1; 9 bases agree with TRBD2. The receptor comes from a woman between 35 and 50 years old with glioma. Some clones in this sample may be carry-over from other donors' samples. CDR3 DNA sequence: TGTGCCAGCAGTGCGCTAGCGGGATCGCTCAATGAGCAGTTCTTC. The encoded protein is CASSALAGSLNEQFF.